Listed here are 4 T cell receptor beta chains from one sample, sequenced in a study of T cell repertoires in cytomegalovirus infection. TCRdb re-called the reads with MiXCR, one entry per CDR3 protein. The table has some 940,000 distinct CDR3 sequences, roughly 31% seen once. Their antigens are not known. The sample consisted of cultured CD8+ T cells from PBMCs, taken from culture after CMV antigen stimulation. The origin of the receptors is a human donor in good health (CMV status not recorded). Some clones in this sample may be carry-over from other donors' samples.

A few counts support this clonotype. The V gene is TRBV12-3 or TRBV12-4, the J gene TRBJ1-2; maybe TRBD1 (6 bases). The CDR3 length is 11 residues. V lost 10 bases and J lost 7, with 13 bases in between. This CDR3 reads CATPDRSGYTF. The CDR3 nucleotides are TGTGCCACCCCGGACAGAAGTGGCTACACCTTC.

This clonotype turned up a few times. The chain carries TRBV28 and TRBJ2-1, with 7 bases identical to TRBD2. CDR1 is MDHEN and CDR2 is SYDVKM in the germline V gene. The CDR3 length is 15 residues. Unmatched junction bases numbered 11, after V lost 6 bases and J lost 6 bases. CDR3 DNA sequence: TGTGCCAGCAGAAAACTTACTGGACTAGTCAATGAGCAGTTCTTC. It codes for CASRKLTGLVNEQFF.

A few counts support this clonotype. This CDR3 is CASSFNTNEKLFF. The CDR3 region has the DNA TGTGCCAGCAGCTTTAATACTAATGAAAAACTGTTTTTT. The gene calls are TRBV7-6 and TRBJ1-4, with D unclear. The CDR3 is 13 residues long. The V end was cut by 3 bases, the J end by 2 bases, with 4 bases between. In germline, CDR1 is SGHVS, CDR2 FNYEAQ.

This clonotype has only a few counts. The V and J genes are TRBV7-9 and TRBJ1-1; TRBD1 is a possible D gene (6 bases). The V and J ends lost 5 bases and 4 bases respectively, with 14 bases between them. CDR3 length equals 14 residues. The V gene's germline CDR1 is SEHNR and CDR2 FQNEAQ (reference sequence). The CDR3 coding sequence is TGTGCCAGCAGCGACGCCCAGGGGCCCACTGAAGCTTTCTTT. Encoded protein: CASSDAQGPTEAFF.